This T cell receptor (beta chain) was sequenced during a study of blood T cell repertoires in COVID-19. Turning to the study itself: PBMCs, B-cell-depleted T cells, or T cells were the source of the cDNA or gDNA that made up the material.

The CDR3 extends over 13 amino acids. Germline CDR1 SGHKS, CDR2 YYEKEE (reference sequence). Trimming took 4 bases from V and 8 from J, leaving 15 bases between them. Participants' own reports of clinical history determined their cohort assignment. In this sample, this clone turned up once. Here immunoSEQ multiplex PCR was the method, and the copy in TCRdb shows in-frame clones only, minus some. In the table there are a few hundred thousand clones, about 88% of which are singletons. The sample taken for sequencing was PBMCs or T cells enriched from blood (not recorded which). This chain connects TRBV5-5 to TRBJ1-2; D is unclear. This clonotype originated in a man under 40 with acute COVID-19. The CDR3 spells CASSHGEAGGYTF. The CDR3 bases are TGTGCCAGCAGCCATGGAGAAGCTGGGGGCTACACCTTC.